The sequence of this T cell receptor (beta chain) was determined in a study of ipilimumab plus nivolumab after autologous stem cell transplantation. Across the whole study: Myeloma cases were transplant-naive high-risk or relapsed within 3 years post first autologous transplant. General study findings and limits: The authors say TCR, Treg and microbiome findings warrant further study.

Ipilimumab, 1 mg/kg, started 14 to 28 days after autologous transplant. Through week 26, nivolumab 3 mg/kg IV was given weeks 1, 4, 7, 10, then biweekly. Comments on this clone: Antigen unknown.

Clones were sequenced by immunoSEQ multiplex PCR, and TCRdb holds only the in-frame ones, with some missing. The sample lists about 40,000 clones, about 92% occurring once. The CDR3 loop spans 16 amino acids. The germline CDR1 and CDR2 sequences are LNHDA and SQIVND (reference sequence). Germline trimming cut 3 bases from V and 0 bases from J; bases unmatched to any gene: 4. The sequenced sample was PBMCs, obtained in a trial of ipilimumab plus nivolumab as post-transplant consolidation. This TCR came from a male donor with multiple myeloma. This chain uses TRBV19 with TRBJ2-3; 9 bases are a match to TRBD1. Written as DNA, the CDR3 is TGTGCCAGTAGTATCCTACAGGGGGCTAGCACAGATACGCAGTATTTT. This sequence encodes CASSILQGASTDTQYF.